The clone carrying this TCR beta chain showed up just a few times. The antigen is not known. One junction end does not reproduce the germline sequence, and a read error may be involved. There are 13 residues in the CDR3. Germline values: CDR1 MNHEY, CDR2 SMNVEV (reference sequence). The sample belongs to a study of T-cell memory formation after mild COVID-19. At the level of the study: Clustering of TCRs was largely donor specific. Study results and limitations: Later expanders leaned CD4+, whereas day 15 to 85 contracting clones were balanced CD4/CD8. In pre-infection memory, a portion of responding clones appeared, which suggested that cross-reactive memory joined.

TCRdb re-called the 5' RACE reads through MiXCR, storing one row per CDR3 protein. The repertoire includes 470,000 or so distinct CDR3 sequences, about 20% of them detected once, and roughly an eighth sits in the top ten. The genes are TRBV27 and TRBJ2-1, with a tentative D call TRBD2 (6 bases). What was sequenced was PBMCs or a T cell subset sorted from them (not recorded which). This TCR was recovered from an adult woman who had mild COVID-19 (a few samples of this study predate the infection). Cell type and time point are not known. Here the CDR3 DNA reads TGTGCCAGCAGTTCCCCGGACTACCATGAGCAGTTCTTC. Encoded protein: CASSSPDYHEQFF.